The next 21 T cell receptor beta chains were all read from a single sample in a study of T cell responses to AZD1222 COVID-19 vaccine. The repertoire was sequenced with immunoSEQ multiplex PCR; TCRdb's copy has only in-frame clones and lacks some. The sample includes roughly 120,000 clones, about 85% seen only once; the top ten take roughly 3%. The sample was peripheral blood, taken on day 0 of AZD1222 vaccination. The receptor set was obtained from an adult in good health.

V usage is TRBV23-1 and J usage is TRBJ2-5; the D call may be TRBD1 or TRBD2 (5 bases each). TRBV23-1 is an ORF, with its function uncertain. The CDR3 covers 15 residues. The germline V and J ends were trimmed by 2 bases and 5 bases, with 15 bases remaining between them. CDR3 coding DNA: TGCGCCAGCAGTCAACCCCGGGGACCTAGGGAGACCCAGTACTTC. Its translation: CASSQPRGPRETQYF.

The V and J genes are TRBV20-1 and TRBJ2-1; D not certain. V lost 6 bases to trimming and J lost 8 bases, with 11 bases between them. The CDR3 loop spans 11 amino acids. Germline CDR1 DFQATT, CDR2 SNEGSKA (reference sequence). The CDR3 spells CSAPWLDEQFF. The CDR3 DNA reads TGCAGTGCCCCTTGGTTGGATGAGCAGTTCTTC.

The rearrangement joins TRBV19 to TRBJ2-7; no reliable D call. This CDR3 contains 13 residues. CDR1 and CDR2 from the germline V gene are LNHDA and SQIVND (reference sequence). Trimming removed 4 bases from V and 2 bases from J, with 9 bases in between. For the CDR3, the DNA is TGTGCCAGTAGTAACACCCTAACCTACGAGCAGTACTTC. It translates to CASSNTLTYEQYF.

The V and J genes are TRBV9 and TRBJ2-7; a weak D match, TRBD1 (7 bases). The CDR3 spans 15 residues. Germline V gene sequence: CDR1 SGDLS, CDR2 YYNGEE. The V end lost 0 bases, the J end lost 3 bases, and 13 bases lay between the germline ends. The CDR3 region is CASSVGAQGGYEQYF. The DNA for the CDR3 is TGTGCCAGCAGCGTAGGGGCTCAGGGGGGCTACGAGCAGTACTTC.

The chain combines TRBV12-3 or TRBV12-4 with TRBJ2-5; a possible D gene is TRBD1 (5 bases). The CDR3 runs to 13 residues. V lost 3 bases to trimming and J lost 4 bases, with 9 bases between them. CDR3 bases: TGTGCCAGCAGTTTTGGGGCCCGAGAGACCCAGTACTTC. This translates into CASSFGARETQYF.

V gene TRBV14 combines with J gene TRBJ1-6; weak D call: TRBD1 (5 bases). The CDR3 extends over 14 amino acids. Looked up from germline, CDR1 is SGHDN and CDR2 is FVKESK. Trimming removed 4 bases from V and 5 bases from J, with 9 bases in between. The CDR3 loop reads CASSLYRNNSPLHF. The DNA of the CDR3 is TGTGCCAGCAGCCTCTACAGGAATAATTCACCCCTCCACTTT.

This chain connects TRBV30 to TRBJ1-2; TRBD1 is a possible D gene (5 bases). V gave up 3 bases and J gave up 1 base, with 9 bases separating them. The germline gives CDR1 GTSNPN, CDR2 SVGIG (reference sequence). The CDR3 sequence is 13 residues long. This CDR3 is CAWSRQGNYGYTF. CDR3 bases: TGTGCCTGGAGCCGCCAGGGTAACTATGGCTACACCTTC.

The CDR3 DNA sequence: TGTGCCAGCAGGTCCGGCACAGATACGCAGTATTTT. Encoded protein: CASRSGTDTQYF. The chain recombines TRBV28 with TRBJ2-3, with D hard to call. CDR1 is MDHEN and CDR2 is SYDVKM in the germline V gene. The CDR3 spans 12 residues. The V and J ends lost 6 bases and 1 base respectively, with 5 bases between them.

The V and J genes are TRBV10-3 and TRBJ2-3; 8 bases agree with TRBD1. V shed 6 bases, J shed 3 bases, and the junction held 8 bases outside the gene matches. The CDR3 length is 15 residues. Germline V gene sequence: CDR1 ENHRY, CDR2 SYGVKD. The CDR3 DNA sequence: TGTGCCATCAGCGCAGGGGGCGGAGGAACAGATACGCAGTATTTT. Translating gives CAISAGGGGTDTQYF.

The rearrangement joins TRBV18 to TRBJ1-1; D not resolved. This CDR3 is 15 amino acids long. From germline, CDR1 is KGHSH and CDR2 LQKENI. The V gene lost 0 bases and the J gene lost 0 bases, with 8 bases spanning the gap. The DNA for the CDR3 is TGTGCCAGCTCACCACCGGGGATGGTGAACACTGAAGCTTTCTTT. Translated, it gives CASSPPGMVNTEAFF. Using reference TRBV18 and TRBJ1-1 for the parts outside the CDR3, the full variable domain is NAGVMQNPRHLVRRRGQEARLRCSPMKGHSHVYWYRQLPEEGLKFMVYLQKENIIDESGMPKERFSAEFPKEGPSILRIQQVVRGDSAAYFCASSPPGMVNTEAFFGQGTRLTVV.

The rearrangement links TRBV7-3 to TRBJ2-2; D unclear. The CDR3 is 16 residues long. In germline, CDR1 is SGHTA, CDR2 FQGTGA. Trimming took 0 bases from V and 0 from J, leaving 8 bases between them. Here the CDR3 reads CASSLTRRTNTGELFF. The CDR3 DNA sequence: TGTGCCAGCAGCTTAACGCGGCGGACGAACACCGGGGAGCTGTTTTTT.

CDR3 protein: CASSQGADPSTDTQYF. CDR3 sequence (DNA): TGCGCCAGCAGCCAAGGGGCAGATCCTAGCACAGATACGCAGTATTTT. The chain recombines TRBV4-3 with TRBJ2-3; D is unresolved. Germline V gene lookup returns CDR1 LGHNA and CDR2 YSLEER. This CDR3 is 16 amino acids long. Trimming took 1 base from V and 0 from J, leaving 11 bases between them.

This clone has only one observation. The V call is TRBV6-1, the J call TRBJ1-2, with unresolved D. V was cut by 2 bases and J by 0 bases, with 10 bases left in between. There are 15 residues in the CDR3. CDR1 is MNHNS, CDR2 SASEGT, per germline. The CDR3 region has the DNA TGTGCCAGCAGTGAATACTGGCAGCCTAACTATGGCTACACCTTC. Translation gives CASSEYWQPNYGYTF.

CDR3 sequence: CASRSNRDRGEAFF. As DNA, the CDR3 is TGTGCCAGCAGATCCAACCGGGACAGGGGAGAAGCTTTCTTT. This sequence joins TRBV7-2 and TRBJ1-1; 10 nucleotides align to TRBD1. Germline CDR1 is SGHTA and CDR2 is FQGNSA. V lost 6 bases, J lost 8 bases, and 9 bases stayed unmatched. The CDR3 is made up of 14 amino acids.

V is TRBV5-1 and J is TRBJ1-1; TRBD1 matches at 9 bases. Germline values: CDR1 SGHRS, CDR2 YFSETQ. The CDR3 is 17 residues long. V dropped 0 bases and J dropped 2; count of bases not matched to a gene: 8. The CDR3 loop is CASSLGTGVRINTEAFF. The CDR3 DNA follows: TGCGCCAGCAGCTTGGGGACAGGGGTGAGGATTAACACTGAAGCTTTCTTT.

The chain joins TRBV7-2 to TRBJ1-5; D call uncertain. Germline lookup yields CDR1 SGHTA and CDR2 FQGNSA. The V end was cut by 4 bases, the J end by 6 bases, with 13 bases between. The CDR3 loop spans 14 amino acids. Written as DNA, the CDR3 is TGTGCCAGCAGCTCTCCGGTGGGCGCTCAGCCCCAGCATTTT. Its protein product is CASSSPVGAQPQHF.

The CDR3 is CASSLTGDGEKLFF. CDR3 nucleotides: TGTGCCAGCAGTTTAACCGGGGATGGTGAAAAACTGTTTTTT. This chain links TRBV28 with TRBJ1-4; D is unclear. The CDR3 has 14 residues. V was trimmed by 2 bases and J by 7 bases, leaving 11 bases between them. Germline V gene sequence: CDR1 MDHEN, CDR2 SYDVKM.

This clone was seen more than once but under ten times. This chain uses TRBV7-9 with TRBJ2-2, with 9 nucleotides matching TRBD2. There are 16 residues in the CDR3. Looked up from germline, CDR1 is SEHNR and CDR2 is FQNEAQ (reference sequence). V trimming: 3 bases; J trimming: 5 bases; junction bases outside the gene matches: 7. The CDR3 loop reads CASSFRGGARTGELFF. CDR3 DNA sequence: TGTGCCAGCAGCTTTCGCGGGGGGGCCCGGACCGGGGAGCTGTTTTTT.

The chain links TRBV11-1 to TRBJ2-5; D assignment may be TRBD1 or TRBD2 (5 bases each). The CDR3 contains 15 residues. V dropped 3 bases and J dropped 0 bases, with 11 bases sitting between them. The germline V gene has CDR1 SGHAT and CDR2 FQDESV (reference sequence). CDR3 sequence: CASSFEGTYQETQYF. CDR3 coding DNA: TGTGCCAGCAGCTTCGAGGGGACGTACCAAGAGACCCAGTACTTC. The whole variable domain, remainder taken from reference TRBV11-1 and TRBJ2-5, is EAEVAQSPRYKITEKSQAVAFWCDPISGHATLYWYRQILGQGPELLVQFQDESVVDDSQLPKDRFSAERLKGVDSTLKIQPAELGDSAMYLCASSFEGTYQETQYFGPGTRLLVL.

The chain uses TRBV6-5 and TRBJ2-3; 9 bases match TRBD2. The germline V gene encodes CDR1 MNHEY and CDR2 SVGAGI. The CDR3 sequence is 15 residues long. V trimming: 6 bases; J trimming: 2 bases; junction bases outside the gene matches: 6. This CDR3 is CASSLTSGTTDTQYF. In DNA form, the CDR3 reads TGTGCCAGCAGCTTGACTAGCGGAACCACAGATACGCAGTATTTT.

The CDR3 spells CASSSRGSANLYEQYF. The CDR3 DNA sequence: TGTGCCAGCAGCAGTCGCGGGAGCGCGAACCTCTACGAGCAGTACTTC. The chain links TRBV13 to TRBJ2-7, with 7 bases lining up with TRBD2. Trimming cost V 5 bases and J 3 bases; bases outside gene matches: 13. The CDR3 is 16 residues long. Germline CDR1 PRHDT, CDR2 FYEKMQ (reference sequence).